This passage covers 17 T cell receptor beta chains from one sample sequenced in a study of blood T cells in healthy people across ages. The authors ran a second PCR of about 7 to 12 cycles using a sample-barcoded 5' primer and a J-beta primer mix. TCRdb fed the 5' RACE reads into MiXCR, producing one record per CDR3 protein. The data hold about 680,000 distinct CDR3 sequences, with roughly 50% observed a single time. Sequencing input: blood. Receptors were obtained from a woman aged 60-70 years in good health.

The chain carries TRBV29-1 and TRBJ2-1; TRBD2 aligns across 7 bases. Losses at the gene ends were 2 bases for V and 2 bases for J; bases not matched to a gene: 6. The CDR3 consists of 15 residues. CDR1 and CDR2 (germline): SQVTM, ANQGSEA. CDR3 amino acids: CSVELPGTTYNEQFF. CDR3 nucleotide sequence: TGCAGCGTTGAACTCCCGGGGACTACCTACAATGAGCAGTTCTTC.

The J gene is TRBJ2-4, the V gene TRBV2; TRBD2 might be the D (5 bases). The DNA end lines up better with TRBJ2-7; the J call may be wrong. The length of the CDR3 is 14 residues. CDR1 SNHLY and CDR2 FYNNEI come from the germline V gene. In DNA, the CDR3 is TGTGCCAGCAGTGGAGACGGAGGTAGCTACGAGCAGTACTTC. It is translated as CASSGDGGSYEQYF.

The chain carries TRBV24-1 and TRBJ2-5, with D perhaps TRBD1 (5 bases). The CDR3 contains 13 residues. Trimming shortened V by 2 bases and J by 11 bases, and 14 bases separated the two germline ends. Germline values: CDR1 KGHDR, CDR2 SFDVKD. The CDR3 reads CATSDSQGNEQYF. In DNA form, the CDR3 reads TGTGCCACCAGTGATTCCCAGGGCAATGAACAGTACTTC.

The V and J genes are TRBV12-3 or TRBV12-4 and TRBJ2-5, with D uncertain. CDR3 size: 16 residues. Trimming shortened V by 3 bases and J by 3 bases, and 17 bases separated the two germline ends. CDR3 nucleotide sequence: TGTGCCAGCAGTTTGTTAGGCAGGAGACTCGAAGAGACCCAGTACTTC. Protein sequence: CASSLLGRRLEETQYF.

This clonotype came up a few times. This chain links TRBV5-1 with TRBJ2-4; 11 positions match TRBD2. Matching the DNA end better, TRBJ2-5 makes the J call doubtful. The CDR3 covers 15 residues. CDR1 SGHRS and CDR2 YFSETQ come from the germline V gene. The CDR3 DNA follows: TGCGCCAGCAGCTTACAAGGGACTAGCGGAGAGACCCAGTACTTC. Translated: CASSLQGTSGETQYF.

The J gene is TRBJ2-5, the V gene TRBV5-4; 7 bases are a match to TRBD1. The tail of the sequence fits TRBJ2-7 better, so the J call may be wrong. CDR1 is SGHNT, CDR2 YYREEE, per germline (reference sequence). CDR3 length: 16 amino acids. CDR3 residues: CASSSRDRSRDHEQYF. CDR3 nucleotide sequence: TGTGCCAGCAGCTCCCGGGACAGATCTAGAGACCACGAGCAGTACTTC.

The sample holds a few counts of this clonotype. V gene TRBV29-1 combines with J gene TRBJ2-4, with TRBD1 as a possible D gene (6 bases). V lost 7 bases to trimming and J lost 7 bases, with 14 bases between them. This CDR3 is built from 12 residues. Germline lookup yields CDR1 SQVTM and CDR2 ANQGSEA. CDR3 sequence reads: CSARGLRNIQYF. In nucleotides, the CDR3 is TGCAGCGCAAGGGGGTTAAGGAACATTCAGTACTTC.

The chain combines TRBV12-3 or TRBV12-4 with TRBJ2-1, with 9 bases identical to TRBD1. The CDR3 runs to 17 residues. The V and J ends lost 3 bases and 10 bases, in that order; junction bases with no gene match: 16. CDR3 sequence reads: CASSFWGTGRRGGEQFF. CDR3 nucleotide sequence: TGTGCCAGCAGTTTTTGGGGGACAGGGAGAAGAGGAGGGGAGCAGTTCTTC.

Worth noting for this clonotype: A read error is possible here, since a much larger clone lies one base away. The V call is TRBV7-2, the J call TRBJ2-1; 10 bases match TRBD1. The CDR3 is made up of 15 amino acids. The germline V gene has CDR1 SGHTA and CDR2 FQGNSA. As DNA, the CDR3 is TGTGCCAGCAGTCCGGGACAGGGGACCTACGATGAGCAGTTCTTC. Translating it yields CASSPGQGTYDEQFF.

The chain recombines TRBV6-6 with TRBJ2-7; no reliable D call. The ends were cut back, 6 bases at V and 7 bases at J, with 13 bases in the middle. Per germline, CDR1 MNHNY and CDR2 SVGAGI (reference sequence). There are 12 residues in the CDR3. CDR3 DNA: TGTGCCAGCAGCCCCCCGTCTGTAGAGCAGTACTTC. This translates into CASSPPSVEQYF.

This clonotype has a handful of counts. The CDR3 region is CATSRGSGSSYEQYF. DNA of the CDR3: TGTGCCACCAGCAGAGGCAGCGGGAGTTCCTACGAGCAGTACTTC. The rearrangement joins TRBV15 to TRBJ2-7, with 8 positions matching TRBD2. Germline V CDR1 and CDR2: LNHNV, YYDKDF (reference sequence). V lost 1 base and J lost 1; bases outside the gene matches: 3. The CDR3 spans 15 residues.

On this clonotype: An end of the junction does not agree with germline; a read error may underlie this. The chain recombines TRBV7-2 with TRBJ2-5; 7 nucleotides align to TRBD2. Germline CDR1 and CDR2: SGHTA and FQGNSA. The CDR3 length is 15 residues. The CDR3 sequence: CASNLIAGAGETQYF. For the CDR3, the DNA is TGTGCCAGCAACTTAATTGCGGGAGCGGGAGAGACCCAGTACTTC. The variable domain in full, with the rest retrieved from reference TRBV7-2 and TRBJ2-5, is GAGVSQSPSNKVTEKGKDVELRCDPISGHTALYWYRQSLGQGLEFLIYFQGNSAPDKSGLPSDRFSAERTGGSVSTLTIQRTQQEDSAVYLCASNLIAGAGETQYFGPGTRLLVL.

The J gene is TRBJ2-1, the V gene TRBV9, with TRBD2 matching 11 bases. CDR3 length: 14 amino acids. The germline CDR1 and CDR2 sequences are SGDLS and YYNGEE. Trimming cost V 7 bases and J 6 bases; bases outside gene matches: 6. CDR3 DNA sequence: TGTGCCAGCGCGAGACTAGCGGGATCCAATGAGCAGTTCTTC. Amino acid sequence: CASARLAGSNEQFF. Complete variable domain (other parts from reference TRBV9 and TRBJ2-1): DSGVTQTPKHLITATGQRVTLRCSPRSGDLSVYWYQQSLDQGLQFLIQYYNGEERAKGNILERFSAQQFPDLHSELNLSSLELGDSALYFCASARLAGSNEQFFGPGTRLTVL.

In the case of this clonotype: A junction end diverges from the germline sequence, so it may reflect a read error. The CDR3 spells CTSGGISEQYF. CDR3 sequence (DNA): TGTACCAGCGGGGGGATTTCCGAGCAGTACTTC. The rearrangement links TRBV3-1 to TRBJ2-5; 9 bases agree with TRBD2. Judging by the DNA end, TRBJ2-7 fits better; the J call may be wrong. The CDR3 has 11 residues. Germline values: CDR1 LGHDT, CDR2 YNNKEL (reference sequence).

Many counts were recorded for this clonotype. The chain recombines TRBV6-5 with TRBJ2-7; D not resolved. The CDR3 totals 11 residues. Trimming shortened V by 0 bases and J by 7 bases, and 4 bases separated the two germline ends. Germline V gene data show CDR1 as MNHEY and CDR2 as SVGAGI. Here the CDR3 DNA reads TGTGCCAGCAGTTACTCGGGGGAGCAGTACTTC. This translates into CASSYSGEQYF.

V usage is TRBV20-1 and J usage is TRBJ2-7, with D tentatively TRBD1 (5 bases). Trimming shortened V by 3 bases and J by 4 bases, and 13 bases separated the two germline ends. This CDR3 has 13 amino acids. From germline, CDR1 is DFQATT and CDR2 SNEGSKA (reference sequence). The CDR3 protein is CSASVQGGYEQYF. CDR3 in DNA: TGCAGTGCTAGCGTTCAGGGTGGGTACGAGCAGTACTTC.

The gene calls are TRBV4-3 and TRBJ1-1; perhaps TRBD1 as D (5 bases). Trimming shortened V by 2 bases and J by 0 bases, and 10 bases separated the two germline ends. The CDR3 is made up of 15 amino acids. Per germline, CDR1 LGHNA and CDR2 YSLEER. The CDR3 region is CASSQSGGVNTEAFF. DNA of the CDR3: TGCGCCAGCAGCCAAAGCGGGGGAGTGAACACTGAAGCTTTCTTT.